The T cell receptor beta chain described here comes from a study of OX40 agonist ivuxolimab in advanced cancers. A note on this clone: What it recognizes is unknown.

General study results and limits: Partly responding patients at 0.1-3.0 mg/kg showed some of the smallest clonal expansion. Low normalized T-cell clonal expansion was also seen in some nonresponders. Mean expanded clone counts were higher in CD8+ than CD4+ T cells.

TCRdb's table, derived via immunoSEQ multiplex PCR, lists solely in-frame clones and lacks some. The sample shows tens of thousands of clones, 85% to 95% of them seen only once. The CDR3 runs 16 residues. V was pared by 5 bases and J by 0 bases, with 17 bases between. From germline, CDR1 is LNHNV and CDR2 YYDKDF (reference sequence). The rearrangement joins TRBV15 to TRBJ2-7, with D possibly being TRBD1 (6 bases). Source: CD4+ or CD8+ T cells sorted from blood, taken in a trial of the OX40 agonist ivuxolimab. The receptor comes from an adult with an advanced solid tumor such as melanoma, head and neck, liver or kidney cancer. In DNA form, the CDR3 reads TGTGCCACCAGCGGGGGAGACAGGCGCAGCTCCTACGAGCAGTACTTC. It encodes CATSGGDRRSSYEQYF.